A single sample is the source of the 19 T cell receptor beta chains below, sequenced in a study of blood T cell repertoires in COVID-19. The table came from immunoSEQ multiplex PCR; TCRdb's copy has only in-frame clones and leaves some out. The table shows about 490,000 clones, with roughly 88% occurring only once. Material: peripheral blood. These receptors were obtained from a human donor in a cohort sampled during active COVID-19.

This sequence joins TRBV6-5 and TRBJ2-7; possible D gene TRBD2, 6 bases. The V and J ends lost 8 bases and 2 bases respectively, with 19 bases between them. The CDR3 loop spans 15 amino acids. Per the germline V gene, CDR1 is MNHEY and CDR2 is SVGAGI. Here the CDR3 reads CASEFGTQTTYEQYF. CDR3 nucleotide sequence: TGTGCCAGCGAGTTCGGGACTCAAACCACCTACGAGCAGTACTTC.

The CDR3 is CASSTGQGDQPQHF. The CDR3 nucleotides read TGTGCCAGCAGCACCGGACAGGGAGATCAGCCCCAGCATTTT. The rearrangement joins TRBV5-6 to TRBJ1-5; 8 bases align to TRBD1. The CDR3 loop spans 14 amino acids. Trimming took 4 bases from V and 5 from J; bases not matched to a gene: 5. Germline V gives CDR1 SGHDT, CDR2 YYEEEE.

The V gene is TRBV4-3, the J gene TRBJ1-2; 9 bases fit TRBD1. The CDR3 consists of 15 residues. V gave up 3 bases and J gave up 6 bases; unmatched junction bases: 8. Germline CDR1 is LGHNA and CDR2 is YSLEER. The CDR3 nucleotides are TGCGCCAGCAGCCAGGCACCACAGGGGGCCCATGGCTACACCTTC. Its protein is CASSQAPQGAHGYTF.

V and J are TRBV15 and TRBJ1-1; 7 bases are shared with TRBD1. Germline lookup yields CDR1 LNHNV and CDR2 YYDKDF (reference sequence). This CDR3 spans 16 amino acids. V lost 0 bases and J lost 0; bases outside the gene matches: 4. CDR3 coding DNA: TGTGCCACCAGCAGAGATACAGGGGTCATGAACACTGAAGCTTTCTTT. Translated: CATSRDTGVMNTEAFF.

The chain has TRBV18 and TRBJ2-1; 8 bases align to TRBD2. The CDR3 spans 15 residues. Germline V lookup: CDR1 KGHSH, CDR2 LQKENI. The ends lost 0 bases at V and 7 bases at J; junction bases unmatched: 5. The CDR3 loop is CASSPPSGSMNEQFF. In nucleotides, the CDR3 is TGTGCCAGCTCACCACCCAGCGGGAGTATGAATGAGCAGTTCTTC. The full variable domain, rest sourced from reference TRBV18 and TRBJ2-1, is NAGVMQNPRHLVRRRGQEARLRCSPMKGHSHVYWYRQLPEEGLKFMVYLQKENIIDESGMPKERFSAEFPKEGPSILRIQQVVRGDSAAYFCASSPPSGSMNEQFFGPGTRLTVL.

This rearrangement joins TRBV19 to TRBJ1-2; 7 bases map to TRBD1. The V gene end was trimmed by 5 bases and the J gene end by 3 bases; junction bases not matched to a gene: 12. The CDR3 length is 16 residues. Per germline, CDR1 LNHDA and CDR2 SQIVND (reference sequence). CDR3 sequence reads: CASSVQRQGGDYGYTF. DNA of the CDR3: TGTGCCAGTAGTGTTCAAAGACAGGGAGGTGACTATGGCTACACCTTC.

The genes are TRBV3-1 (or the pseudogene TRBV3-2) and TRBJ1-2, with D maybe TRBD1 (6 bases). The germline V gene has CDR1 LGHDT and CDR2 YNNKEL (reference sequence). The CDR3 runs to 14 residues. V was trimmed by 0 bases and J by 7 bases, leaving 12 bases between them. As DNA, the CDR3 is TGTGCCAGCAGCCAAGAGGGGGGGGCAGGTGGCTACACCTTC. This sequence encodes CASSQEGGAGGYTF.

The genes are TRBV29-1 and TRBJ2-7; D might be TRBD1 (7 bases). The CDR3 consists of 13 residues. Per germline, CDR1 SQVTM and CDR2 ANQGSEA. Trimming left V 5 bases short and J 1 base short, with 12 bases between. The CDR3: CSVNSGGSYEQYF. For the CDR3, the DNA is TGCAGCGTTAACTCAGGGGGGTCCTACGAGCAGTACTTC.

The chain couples TRBV27 to TRBJ1-1; tentatively, D is TRBD1 (6 bases). In germline, CDR1 is MNHEY, CDR2 SMNVEV (reference sequence). V lost 5 bases and J lost 1, with 11 bases in between. The CDR3 is 14 amino acids. CDR3 DNA: TGTGCCAGCAGTCAAACACAGGGGAACACTGAAGCTTTCTTT. Its translation: CASSQTQGNTEAFF.

This clone was seen a handful of times. The rearrangement links TRBV2 to TRBJ1-5, with TRBD1 identical over 7 bases. This CDR3 is built from 16 residues. J lost 1 base, V lost 10 bases, and 13 bases had no gene match. Germline V gives CDR1 SNHLY, CDR2 FYNNEI. The CDR3 region has the DNA TGTGCCACCAACCTACAGGGGCCCGCCAGCAATCAGCCCCAGCATTTT. It codes for CATNLQGPASNQPQHF.

The chain couples TRBV5-6 to TRBJ1-2, with D tentatively TRBD1 (5 bases). The V end was cut by 0 bases, the J end by 7 bases, with 13 bases between. The germline CDR1 and CDR2 sequences are SGHDT and YYEEEE. The CDR3 covers 14 residues. CDR3 loop: CASSLAARDGGYTF. The CDR3 region has the DNA TGTGCCAGCAGCTTGGCCGCCAGGGATGGTGGCTACACCTTC.

CDR3 protein: CASREGQGNGYTF. The CDR3 DNA reads as TGTGCCAGCAGGGAGGGACAGGGGAATGGCTACACCTTC. This chain links TRBV6-4 with TRBJ1-2; TRBD1 matches 10 bases. Per germline, CDR1 MRHNA and CDR2 SNTAGT. V trimming: 6 bases; J trimming: 6 bases; junction bases outside the gene matches: 4. This CDR3 is built from 13 residues.

The chain carries TRBV28 and TRBJ2-3, with D possibly matching TRBD2 (6 bases). Germline V lookup: CDR1 MDHEN, CDR2 SYDVKM. Trimming removed 6 bases at V and 3 bases at J, with 19 bases between. The CDR3 is 16 amino acids. For the CDR3, the DNA is TGTGCCAGCAGCTCTCCCGGGGGATCGATGACAGATACGCAGTATTTT. This codes for CASSSPGGSMTDTQYF.

Comment on this clone: This same CDR3 is encoded by further DNA sequences in the sample. CDR3 DNA sequence: TGTGCCACCAGTGCAGGGGACTATGGCTACACCTTC. Amino acid sequence: CATSAGDYGYTF. The rearrangement links TRBV24-1 to TRBJ1-2, with D perhaps TRBD1 (6 bases). Germline CDR1 KGHDR, CDR2 SFDVKD. The length of the CDR3 is 12 residues. V shed 5 bases and J shed 3 bases, with 6 bases lying between them.

This clone was seen a single time. The rearrangement joins TRBV2 to TRBJ2-5; maybe TRBD1 (6 bases). V was cut by 5 bases and J by 4 bases, with 14 bases left in between. This CDR3 has 14 amino acids. Germline CDR1 and CDR2: SNHLY and FYNNEI. The chain's CDR3 is CASSFLQGGETQYF. CDR3 DNA: TGTGCCAGCAGTTTTCTACAGGGTGGAGAGACCCAGTACTTC.

The chain uses TRBV7-2 and TRBJ2-5; D may be TRBD2 (8 bases). Germline-derived CDR1 and CDR2 are SGHTA and FQGNSA. Trimming stripped 5 bases from V and 4 bases from J, with 17 bases between. This CDR3 spans 15 amino acids. The CDR3 bases are TGTGCCAGCAGCCCAGGGGGGAGCGGGAGAGAGACCCAGTACTTC. Translating gives CASSPGGSGRETQYF.

The chain carries TRBV4-3 and TRBJ2-7; the match to TRBD1 covers 8 bases. The CDR3 sequence is 15 residues long. In germline, CDR1 is LGHNA, CDR2 YSLEER. V trimming: 6 bases; J trimming: 1 base; junction bases outside the gene matches: 8. CDR3 amino acids: CASSWDRKVSYEQYF. In DNA form, the CDR3 reads TGCGCCAGCAGTTGGGACAGGAAAGTTTCCTACGAGCAGTACTTC.

The V call is TRBV18, the J call TRBJ2-1; 8 nucleotides line up with TRBD2. Germline V lookup: CDR1 KGHSH, CDR2 LQKENI. This CDR3 is built from 13 residues. The trim removed 4 bases at V and 9 bases at J, leaving 5 bases unmatched. CDR3 DNA sequence: TGTGCCAGCTCACAGCGGGAGTGGGGTGAGCAGTTCTTC. This translates into CASSQREWGEQFF.

This chain joins TRBV6-5 and TRBJ2-1, with 10 bases lining up with TRBD2. Trimming took 8 bases from V and 7 from J; bases not matched to a gene: 5. The CDR3 runs to 13 residues. Germline CDR1 and CDR2: MNHEY and SVGAGI. Written as DNA, the CDR3 is TGTGCCAGCGGATTAGCGGGAGGAAATGAGCAGTTCTTC. Its protein product is CASGLAGGNEQFF.